This T cell receptor beta chain was observed in a study of immune cell composition in non-small cell lung cancer. The wider study: Most cases were lung adenocarcinoma or squamous cell carcinoma.

The length of the CDR3 is 16 residues. Looked up from germline, CDR1 is SNHLY and CDR2 is FYNNEI. Unmatched junction bases numbered 10, after V lost 6 bases and J lost 4 bases. On this clone itself: The antigen is undetermined.

Points from the study as a whole: No significant correlation existed between pack-years smoked and tumour clonality. It was not proven that tumour-reactive clones equal dominant tumour-associated clones.

Sequenced by immunoSEQ multiplex PCR; TCRdb stores in-frame clones only, minus some. The sample records roughly 3,000 clones, around 75% being singletons. Sequences were obtained from lung tumor tissue. The sequence was obtained from a human donor with non-small cell lung cancer. The chain carries TRBV2 and TRBJ2-5, with 11 bases aligning to TRBD2. The CDR3 DNA reads TGTGCCAGCAGCCAAGGGCTAGCGGGGGGCACAGAGACCCAGTACTTC. Protein product: CASSQGLAGGTETQYF.